This T cell receptor (beta chain) stems from a study of shared clonotypes between healthy human individuals. Overall study results and limits: Only blood samples were collected, and tissue repertoires likely differ. Large depth notwithstanding, sorted-subset sequencing proved incomplete by rarefaction.

Comment on this clone: As yet, its antigen is unknown.

Study donors comprised healthy, HIV-negative adults devoid of recent acute infection or vaccination. Deep-level settings were used for running the assay. Libraries were prepared by immunoSEQ multiplex PCR; TCRdb keeps only in-frame clonotypes and omits some of them. Of some 1.5 million clones listed, under 99% were seen once; the top ten hold approximately 0.44%. This clonotype was obtained from a man younger than 45 in good health. Source material: naive CD4+ T cells sorted from blood. Indicated subset: CD45RA+ positively selected.

CDR3 amino acids: CASSNRADTEAFF. The CDR3 DNA reads TGTGCCAGCAGCAACAGGGCTGACACTGAAGCTTTCTTT. The V call is TRBV7-9, the J call TRBJ1-1, with TRBD1 as a possible D gene (6 bases). Trimming pared 5 bases from V and 3 bases from J, leaving 10 bases between. Looked up from germline, CDR1 is SEHNR and CDR2 is FQNEAQ (reference sequence). This CDR3 comprises 13 residues.